This entry describes one T cell receptor (beta chain). The antigen remains unidentified. This entry comes from a study of T-cell memory formation after mild COVID-19. The study's findings and limits: Prior to infection, memory already included some responding clones, suggesting cross-reactive memory joined.

Constant-segment primers were used for 5'RACE, and the resulting TCR alpha and TCR beta cDNA libraries carried sample barcodes and UMIs. TCRdb analysed the 5' RACE reads with MiXCR anew, one entry per CDR3 protein. The sample consists of a few hundred thousand distinct CDR3 sequences, roughly 15% of them appearing once. Germline V CDR1 and CDR2: SNHLY, FYNNEI. V was clipped by 8 bases and J by 5 bases, with 17 bases between them. The CDR3 totals 14 residues. The receptor comes from a young man who had mild COVID-19 (a few samples of this study predate the infection). Cell type and time point are not known. Material for sequencing was PBMCs or a T cell subset sorted from them (not recorded which). The chain employs TRBV2 and TRBJ2-3; D unresolved. The CDR3 nucleotides are TGTGCCAGCCGTGCTAGTTGGCTACTAGATACGCAGTATTTT. Protein: CASRASWLLDTQYF.